This TCR beta chain stems from a study of blood T cell repertoires in COVID-19. V lost 0 bases to trimming and J lost 7 bases, with 19 bases between them. Germline assignment: CDR1 SGHVS and CDR2 FQNEAQ. CDR3 length: 16 residues. The data were produced by immunoSEQ multiplex PCR, yet TCRdb's version contains in-frame clones alone and is incomplete. The profile covers approximately 290,000 clones, with more than 80% appearing a single time and 1% to 1.3% taken by the ten largest. The chain carries TRBV7-8 and TRBJ2-7; perhaps TRBD2 as D (5 bases). This TCR was recovered from a woman in her twenties or thirties who had recovered from COVID-19. Sequencing was carried out using PBMCs or T cells enriched from blood (not recorded which). The CDR3 region has the DNA TGTGCCAGCAGCTTAGCGGGCCAACCGTCTTCGGGGGAGCAGTACTTC. Translation: CASSLAGQPSSGEQYF.